What follows is one T cell receptor (beta chain) and its context. No cognate antigen has been identified for it. Per-nucleotide qualities are absent, and no much larger clonotype sits a single base away. All patients had node-negative disease on CT and PET/CT, and none had a history of other malignancies or prior chemotherapy or radiotherapy. At each of the two time points, around 5.9 milliliters of peripheral venous blood were collected into EDTA tubes. Ficoll-Paque Plus density-gradient centrifugation was used to isolate PBMCs. Samples were stored at -80°C immediately after collection until analysis. Two rounds of multiplex PCR were used to amplify the TCR beta CDR3 region from genomic DNA. The first PCR round used primers specific to each TRBV and TRBJ gene, with sequences filed in Chinese patent CN105087789A. The second PCR round used universal primers. The Roche High Pure PCR Template Preparation Kit was used to extract genomic DNA from frozen PBMCs. An Illumina HiSeq 3000 was used to sequence the libraries paired-end with 151 bp reads. The original pipeline was this. Raw reads lacking the multiplex PCR primer sequences were removed with CutAdapt. PEAR was used to merge high-quality paired reads into contigs. By aligning each contig to reference sequences, MiXCR assigned the TRB V, D and J gene segments to that contig. CDR3 sequences were clustered by base quality and sequence similarity to remove sequencing errors. Shannon entropy normalized by the natural log of productive TCR sequence number was used as the measure of diversity. Clonality was defined as one minus Shannon entropy divided by the natural log of the number of unique clonotypes. Using the Youden index from ROC curves, the researchers picked the repertoire-metric cut-offs for progression-free survival, and all analyses were carried out in R 3.5.3. The public reads were reanalyzed by TCRdb: fastp trimming at Q25, MiXCR alignment, in-frame beta chains only. When rows share a CDR3 protein, they turn into one entry using the most common DNA and genes. TCRdb, not the authors, supplied the V and J calls. This sample is represented by some 23,000 distinct CDR3 sequences; 40% of them were singletons. The leading ten clones occupy 20% to 25% of the sample.

The sample is drawn from a study of prognosis after radiotherapy for stage I lung cancer (dated by TCRdb to about 2021). Regarding the complete study: Around 19 stage I NSCLC patients were enrolled in Nanjing, China, between 2018 and January 2019. Among the enrolled patients, fourteen had newly diagnosed primary stage I lung tumors, while about five had oligometastatic NSCLC following surgical resection of the primary tumor. Every patient was regarded as medically inoperable, because of comorbidities in about a dozen cases and refusal of surgery in 6 or 7 cases. The cohort comprised around 14 men and five or six women with a median age of 74.5 years, ranging from about 53 to 85 years. Tumor histology was squamous cell carcinoma in over 5 patients and adenocarcinoma in about 12. Image-guided IMRT or VMAT was used to deliver SBRT in 3 to 5 fractions at a biologically effective dose of at least 100 Gy. No patient received concurrent therapy alongside SBRT. Four of the 19 patients developed distant metastases after SBRT, at a median of around seven months; the other 15 showed no significant progression. Peripheral blood TCR beta repertoires were profiled in stage I NSCLC patients before and after stereotactic body radiotherapy, and the study then linked these repertoires to distant failure. A total of about 40 blood samples from around 20 patients were sequenced, with one sample obtained before and one obtained after SBRT for each patient. General study outcomes and caveats: Whether the expanded TCR clones were tumor-specific was not determined. The study was limited by its small cohort and short follow-up, and the findings require independent validation. TRBV and TRBJ usage frequencies reportedly differed by metastasis status, in two V genes at baseline and in nine V and two J genes after SBRT. Unique TCR clone counts fell after SBRT (median approximately 10,000 before versus about 7,100 after; Wilcoxon paired P=0.011). Post-SBRT Shannon entropy and its change from baseline were lower in patients who developed distant metastases; baseline Shannon entropy was not associated with metastases. No adjustment for multiple comparisons was applied to any of the reported P values.

CDR3 length: 16 amino acids, cysteine to phenylalanine. The kept DNA is CDR3 alone, 48 bases in frame from the first base. V is shortened by 3 bases, J by 6 bases, and the region joining them spans 18 bases. From the germline V gene (reference sequence), CDR1 is SEHNR and CDR2 is FQNEAQ. The sample here was PBMCs, taken before or after stereotactic body radiation therapy (not recorded which). The clonotype was recovered from a donor aged 50 or older with non-small cell lung cancer. The chain couples TRBV7-9 to TRBJ2-1; a tentative D call is TRBD1 (5 bases match). CDR3 reads: CASSFEQVTRSNEQFF. The nucleotide sequence reads as follows: TGTGCCAGCAGCTTTGAACAGGTCACCCGGAGCAATGAGCAGTTCTTC. Supplemented by the reference TRBV7-9 and TRBJ2-1 proteins around the CDR3, the complete variable domain is DTGVSQNPRHKITKRGQNVTFRCDPISEHNRLYWYRQTLGQGPEFLTYFQNEAQLEKSRLLSDRFSAERPKGSFSTLEIQRTEQGDSAMYLCASSFEQVTRSNEQFFGPGTRLTVL.